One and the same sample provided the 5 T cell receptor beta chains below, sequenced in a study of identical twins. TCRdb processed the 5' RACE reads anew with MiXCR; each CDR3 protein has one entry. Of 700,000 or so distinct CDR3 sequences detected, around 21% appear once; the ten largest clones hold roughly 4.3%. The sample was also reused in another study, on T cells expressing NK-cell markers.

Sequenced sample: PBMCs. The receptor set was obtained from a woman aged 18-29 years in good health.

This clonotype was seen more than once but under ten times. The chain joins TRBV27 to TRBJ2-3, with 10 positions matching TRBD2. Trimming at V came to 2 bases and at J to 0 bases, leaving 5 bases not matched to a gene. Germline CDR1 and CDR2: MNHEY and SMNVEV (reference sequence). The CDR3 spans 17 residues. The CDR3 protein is CASSLLSGGGSTDTQYF. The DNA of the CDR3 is TGTGCCAGCAGTTTACTAAGCGGGGGGGGCAGCACAGATACGCAGTATTTT.

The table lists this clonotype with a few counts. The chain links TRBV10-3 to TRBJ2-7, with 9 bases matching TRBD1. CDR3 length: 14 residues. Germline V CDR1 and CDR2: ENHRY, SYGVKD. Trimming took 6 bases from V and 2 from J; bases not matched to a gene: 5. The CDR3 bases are TGTGCCATCAGGCCGGGACAGGGTGCCTACGAGCAGTACTTC. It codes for CAIRPGQGAYEQYF.

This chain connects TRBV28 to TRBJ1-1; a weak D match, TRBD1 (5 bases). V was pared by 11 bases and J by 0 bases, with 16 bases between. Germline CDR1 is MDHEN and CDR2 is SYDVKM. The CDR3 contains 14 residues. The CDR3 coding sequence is TGTGCCGGTGGGGGTTCCATAATGAACACTGAAGCTTTCTTT. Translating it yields CAGGGSIMNTEAFF.

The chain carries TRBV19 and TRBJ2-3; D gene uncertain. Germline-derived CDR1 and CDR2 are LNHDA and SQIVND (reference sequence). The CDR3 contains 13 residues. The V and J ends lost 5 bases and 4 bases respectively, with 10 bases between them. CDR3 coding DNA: TGTGCCAGTAGTGTCCAAGCATCAGATACGCAGTATTTT. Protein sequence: CASSVQASDTQYF.

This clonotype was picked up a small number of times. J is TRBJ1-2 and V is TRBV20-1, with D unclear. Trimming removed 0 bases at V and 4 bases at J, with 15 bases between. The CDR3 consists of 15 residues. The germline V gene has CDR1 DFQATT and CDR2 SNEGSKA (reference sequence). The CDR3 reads CSARDRAESGYGYTF. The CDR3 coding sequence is TGCAGTGCTAGAGATAGGGCAGAGTCTGGCTATGGCTACACCTTC.